This entry describes one T cell receptor beta chain. What it recognizes is unknown. Germline V lookup: CDR1 KGHSH, CDR2 LQKENI. CDR3 length equals 11 residues. Trimming cost V 2 bases and J 9 bases, with 7 bases left between them. This sample is part of a study of long-term antiretroviral therapy in people with HIV. The assay, immunoSEQ v3.0, was run at survey level. Sequenced by immunoSEQ multiplex PCR; TCRdb stores in-frame clones only, minus some. The data hold about 30,000 clones, with approximately 84% observed a single time. Overall study findings and caveats: Blood was collected between the mid-2000s and the late 2010s, possibly under older ART regimens.

Roughly 0.95-10 million cryopreserved PBMC were held in samples before DNA extraction. The chain uses TRBV18 and TRBJ1-1, with D unresolved. The sequence derives from a woman between 25 and 40 years old with HIV. This material consisted of unsorted PBMCs, taken 2.8 years before starting antiretroviral therapy. Here the CDR3 reads CASSPGDKAFF. The CDR3 DNA is TGTGCCAGCTCACCAGGAGACAAAGCTTTCTTT.